The subject of this entry is one T cell receptor (beta chain). Its target is not known. The sample belongs to a study of cytomegalovirus exposure and HLA in healthy donors. CDR3 size: 15 residues. Trimming took 3 bases from V and 2 from J, leaving 13 bases between them. Germline assignment: CDR1 LNHDA and CDR2 SQIVND (reference sequence). Primers for the PCR totalled 60 Vbeta and 13 Jbeta. The table came from immunoSEQ multiplex PCR; TCRdb's copy has only in-frame clones and leaves some out. The sample holds 160,000 or so clones, about three quarters seen once. Though nominally healthy at sampling, donors likely had unrecorded immune exposures. Regarding the study as a whole: Of the V segments, some could not be distinguished, including TRBV6-2 and TRBV6-3, and were excluded.

The chain combines TRBV19 with TRBJ1-2; D is possibly TRBD1 (6 bases). Specimen: PBMCs. The TCR sequence derives from a woman aged 25 to 45 in good health and CMV-seronegative. The CDR3 DNA sequence: TGTGCCAGTAGTATTTGGGACACCCAAAACTATGGCTACACCTTC. The encoded protein is CASSIWDTQNYGYTF.